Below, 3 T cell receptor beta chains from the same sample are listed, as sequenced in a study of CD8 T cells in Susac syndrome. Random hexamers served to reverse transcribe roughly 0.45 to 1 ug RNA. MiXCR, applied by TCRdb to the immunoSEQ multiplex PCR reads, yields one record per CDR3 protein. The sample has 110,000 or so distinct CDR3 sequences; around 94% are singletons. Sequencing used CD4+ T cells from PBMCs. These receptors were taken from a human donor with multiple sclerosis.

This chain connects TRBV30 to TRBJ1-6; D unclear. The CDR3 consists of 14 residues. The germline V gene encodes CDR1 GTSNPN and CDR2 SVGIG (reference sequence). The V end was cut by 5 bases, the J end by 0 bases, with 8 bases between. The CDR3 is CAWAHGSYNSPLHF. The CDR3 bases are TGTGCCTGGGCCCATGGCTCCTATAATTCACCCCTCCACTTT.

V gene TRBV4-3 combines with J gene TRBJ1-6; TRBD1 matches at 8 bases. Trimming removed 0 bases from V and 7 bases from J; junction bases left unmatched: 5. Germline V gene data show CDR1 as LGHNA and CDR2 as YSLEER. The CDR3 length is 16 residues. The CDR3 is CASSQEPGGPNSPLHF. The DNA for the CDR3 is TGCGCCAGCAGCCAAGAGCCAGGGGGCCCGAATTCACCCCTCCACTTT.

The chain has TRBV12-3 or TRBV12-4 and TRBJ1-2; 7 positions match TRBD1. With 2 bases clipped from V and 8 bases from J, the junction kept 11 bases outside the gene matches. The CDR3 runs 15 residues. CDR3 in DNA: TGTGCCAGCAGTTTATTGAGAGGGGGCGCGGAGGGCTACACCTTC. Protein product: CASSLLRGGAEGYTF.